The next 7 T cell receptor beta chains were all read from a single sample in a study of Tregs in tolerant kidney transplant recipients. The assay was immunoSEQ multiplex PCR, and TCRdb's table has in-frame clones only and misses some. This sample's clone table lists about 15,000 clones. Mixed chimerism was transient after nonmyeloablative marrow transplants from related graft donors. Sample: CD4+ T cells from blood (PBMCs), taken 12 months after the transplant. The receptor source for this set is a human patient who received a combined kidney and bone marrow transplant. Some T cells may be transferred from the graft donor.

Note on this clone: The read gets to within 3 residues of the CDR3 end, and the germline J gene fills in the rest. The gene calls are TRBV30 and TRBJ1-5, with D maybe TRBD1 (5 bases). Germline CDR1 is GTSNPN and CDR2 is SVGIG (reference sequence). This CDR3 contains 13 residues. Deletions cut 8 bases from V and 3 bases from J, with 14 bases between. The CDR3 sequence is CAMTREDNQPQHF. The CDR3 DNA, read in part, is TGTGCCATGACCAGGGAGGACAATCAGCCC.

CDR3: CASSGGSLSDTQYF. The sequenced CDR3 bases are TGTGCCAGCAGTGGCGGGAGTTTGTCAGATACG. The chain is built from TRBV2 and TRBJ2-3; 7 bases line up with TRBD2. The read ends 3 residues early relative to the CDR3; the germline J gene fills the gap. The CDR3 is made up of 14 amino acids. Trimming at V came to 4 bases and at J to 4 bases, leaving 5 bases not matched to a gene. Looked up from germline, CDR1 is SNHLY and CDR2 is FYNNEI.

The part of the CDR3 DNA that was read is TGTGCCAGCAGTGAGGGGCGTGAG. Protein product: CASSEGRE. The entire CDR3 protein is CASSEGREQFF. The rearrangement joins TRBV6-1 to TRBJ2-1; possibly TRBD1 for D (5 bases). The read is 3 residues too short to cover the CDR3 end, so that end is filled in from the germline J gene. The germline CDR1 and CDR2 sequences are MNHNS and SASEGT. The CDR3 runs 11 residues. Trimming left V 3 bases short and J 9 bases short, with 6 bases between.

Details on this clone: The read terminates 3 residues ahead of where the CDR3 ends, so the germline J gene completes it. The chain recombines TRBV7-9 with TRBJ2-3; 7 positions agree with TRBD2. The CDR3 sequence is 15 residues long. Per germline, CDR1 SEHNR and CDR2 FQNEAQ (reference sequence). Unmatched junction bases numbered 5, after V lost 4 bases and J lost 1 base. CDR3 DNA, as far as it was read: TGTGCCAGCAGCTCCCGCGGGAGTGGCACAGATACG. Translated, it gives CASSSRGSGTDT. The whole CDR3 sequence reads CASSSRGSGTDTQYF.

Points on this clone: The read is 3 residues too short to cover the CDR3 end, so that end is filled in from the germline J gene. The V and J genes are TRBV11-2 and TRBJ2-3, with D hard to call. Germline loops: CDR1 SGHAT, CDR2 FQNNGV. CDR3 size: 13 residues. Trimming shortened V by 3 bases and J by 8 bases, and 12 bases separated the two germline ends. CDR3: CASSFNSQVTQYF. Partial CDR3 DNA: TGTGCCAGCAGCTTTAACAGTCAAGTTACG.

In the case of this clone: The read ends 3 residues before the CDR3 terminus; that terminus is restored from the germline J gene. The chain employs TRBV20-1 and TRBJ2-7, with 7 bases fitting TRBD2. V dropped 0 bases and J dropped 2; count of bases not matched to a gene: 7. The germline V gene encodes CDR1 DFQATT and CDR2 SNEGSKA (reference sequence). The CDR3 has 15 residues. Partial CDR3 DNA: TGCAGTGCTAGAGATGGGGGGAGGGCTGCCTACGAG. This encodes CSARDGGRAAYE. In full, the CDR3 reads CSARDGGRAAYEQYF.

About this clone: Read data end 3 residues before the CDR3 end; the end is taken from the germline J gene. The chain is built from TRBV29-1 and TRBJ1-3, with 9 nucleotides matching TRBD1. CDR1 and CDR2 (germline): SQVTM, ANQGSEA. V lost 3 bases, J lost 2 bases, and 2 bases stayed unmatched. This CDR3 is built from 14 residues. The part of the CDR3 DNA that was read is TGCAGCGTTGACACAGGGGGCACTGGAAACACC. Translating it yields CSVDTGGTGNT. The entire CDR3 protein is CSVDTGGTGNTIYF.